This T cell receptor beta chain was documented in a study of blood T cell repertoires in COVID-19. Clones were sequenced by immunoSEQ multiplex PCR, and TCRdb holds only the in-frame ones, with some missing. The top ten hold roughly 8.3% of the sample, which has about 140,000 clones, under 90% seen once. This CDR3 has 13 residues. Germline CDR1 and CDR2: SGHRS and YFSETQ. V lost 2 bases, J lost 8 bases, and 13 bases lay in between. V and J are TRBV5-1 and TRBJ1-2, with a possible D match to TRBD1 (5 bases). This sequence was found in a woman older than 75 in a cohort sampled during active or convalescent COVID-19. The sequenced sample was peripheral blood. The CDR3, as DNA: TGCGCCAGCAGCTTCTACCAGGGTTACGGCTACACCTTC. Protein sequence: CASSFYQGYGYTF.